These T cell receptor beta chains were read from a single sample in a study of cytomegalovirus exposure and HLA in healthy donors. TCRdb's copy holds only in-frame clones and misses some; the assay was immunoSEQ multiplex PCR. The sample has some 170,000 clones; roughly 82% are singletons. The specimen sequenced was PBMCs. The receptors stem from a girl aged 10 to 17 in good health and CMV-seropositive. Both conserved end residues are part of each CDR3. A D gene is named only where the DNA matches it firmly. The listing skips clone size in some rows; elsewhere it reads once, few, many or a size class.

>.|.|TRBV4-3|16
CASSQASRLSGNTIYF
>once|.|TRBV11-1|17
CASSPRYTGQVRATIYF
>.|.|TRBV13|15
CASSLTPTNSYEQYF
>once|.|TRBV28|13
CASRLTGNTEAFF
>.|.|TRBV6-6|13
CASSHTGRTEAFF
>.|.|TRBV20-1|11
CSGGSNTEAFF
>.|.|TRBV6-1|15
CASSDIRQSSYEQYF
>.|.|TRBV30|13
CAWSLNRYTEAFF
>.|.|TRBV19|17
CASSHRWLAQRTDTQYF
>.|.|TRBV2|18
CASNPIGREAGSKNIQYF
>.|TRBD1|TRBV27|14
CASSFDRDNQPQHF
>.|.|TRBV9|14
CASSVAGYPTEAFF
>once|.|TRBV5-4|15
CASSISGTLYYEQYF
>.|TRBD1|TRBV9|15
CASSERQGSGNTIYF
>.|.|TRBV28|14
CASSQRQYSGELFF
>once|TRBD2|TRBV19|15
CASSLGTSSQETQYF
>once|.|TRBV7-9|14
CASKGRGSLYEQYF
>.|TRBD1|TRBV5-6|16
CASSFNRGSSTDTQYF
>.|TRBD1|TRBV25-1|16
CASSESGTAFFYGYTF
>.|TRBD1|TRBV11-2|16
CASSKDRALFNYGYTF
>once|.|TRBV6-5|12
CASFKYGGELFF
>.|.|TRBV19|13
CASSIDLSYEQYF
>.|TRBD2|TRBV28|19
CASSFRVGLEGGPFYEQYF
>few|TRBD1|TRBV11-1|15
CASSDRDRLSYEQYF
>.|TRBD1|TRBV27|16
CASSFQGARSYNEQFF
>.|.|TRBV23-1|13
CASSPDSSYEQYF
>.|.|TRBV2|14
CASRRDSGANVLTF
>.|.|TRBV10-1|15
CASSATGTGNEKLFF
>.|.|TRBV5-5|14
CASNIIELNTEAFF
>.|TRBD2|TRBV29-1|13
CSVADGRTGELFF
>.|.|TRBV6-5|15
CASSYSGGSQETQYF
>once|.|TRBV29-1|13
CSANREANTEAFF
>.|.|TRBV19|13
CASSVSGFQPQHF
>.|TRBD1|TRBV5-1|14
CASSLQGEGYGYTF
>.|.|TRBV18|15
CASSPAGFRTNVLTF
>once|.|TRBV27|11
CATNSNQPQHF
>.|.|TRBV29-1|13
CSVWKGVNTEAFF
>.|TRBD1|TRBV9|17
CASSETGVRGTNEKLFF
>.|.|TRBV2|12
CASSVGDSPLHF
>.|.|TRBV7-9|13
CASSPSASYEQYF